A single sample gave rise to the 31 T cell receptor beta chains below, sequenced in a study of shared clonotypes between healthy human individuals. Clones were read by immunoSEQ multiplex PCR, and TCRdb kept only the in-frame ones, dropping some. The table lists approximately 2.4 million clones, 90% to 97% of them singletons, with around 0.13% in the top ten. Sequences were obtained from naive CD4+ T cells sorted from blood. The subset was: CD45RA+ positively selected. The receptors derive from a man between 18 and 29 years old in good health.

This clone came up once. The chain has TRBV30 and TRBJ1-3; tentative D call: TRBD1 (5 bases). This CDR3 has 15 residues. The germline gives CDR1 GTSNPN, CDR2 SVGIG (reference sequence). Trimming cost V 1 base and J 0 bases, with 10 bases left between them. The CDR3 region has the DNA TGTGCCTGGAGTGAGGGACGGTACTCTGGAAACACCATATATTTT. Encoded protein: CAWSEGRYSGNTIYF.

The rearrangement uses TRBV7-2 and TRBJ2-7, with 9 bases identical to TRBD1. Germline V gene lookup returns CDR1 SGHTA and CDR2 FQGNSA. V shed 4 bases and J 5 bases; nucleotides not matched to a gene: 3. The CDR3 is 13 amino acids. The CDR3 DNA is TGTGCCAGCAGCTGGACAGGGGTCCACGAGCAGTACTTC. It encodes CASSWTGVHEQYF.

V gene TRBV5-1 combines with J gene TRBJ2-7; D is perhaps TRBD2 (5 bases). The V and J ends lost 2 bases and 1 base respectively, with 13 bases between them. The germline V gene has CDR1 SGHRS and CDR2 YFSETQ. There are 15 residues in the CDR3. The CDR3 loop is CASSFGVLKSYEQYF. The CDR3 DNA reads TGCGCCAGCAGCTTCGGGGTGTTGAAGTCCTACGAGCAGTACTTC.

This clone showed up just once. This chain joins TRBV6-1 and TRBJ1-6, with D maybe TRBD1 (5 bases). CDR1 and CDR2 (germline): MNHNS, SASEGT. Deletions cut 7 bases from V and 2 bases from J, with 9 bases between. The CDR3 contains 14 residues. DNA for the CDR3: TGTGCCAGCATAACGGACACCTATAATTCACCCCTCCACTTT. This codes for CASITDTYNSPLHF.

The CDR3 protein is CASSESMTTTDTQYF. CDR3 in DNA: TGCGCCAGCAGTGAGTCGATGACAACCACAGATACGCAGTATTTT. The chain employs TRBV10-1 and TRBJ2-3; D call uncertain. Trimming stripped 0 bases from V and 2 bases from J, with 9 bases between. The CDR3 loop spans 15 amino acids. Germline V lookup: CDR1 WNHNN, CDR2 SYGVQD (reference sequence).

This sequence joins TRBV25-1 and TRBJ1-2; D gene ambiguous. The germline V gene encodes CDR1 MGHDK and CDR2 SYGVNS. The CDR3 is made up of 15 amino acids. The V end lost 2 bases, the J end lost 2 bases, and 12 bases lay between the germline ends. The DNA of the CDR3 is TGTGCCAGCAGTGAAAATATGGGTGGAAACTATGGCTACACCTTC. As protein: CASSENMGGNYGYTF.

The chain recombines TRBV14 with TRBJ1-1, with 7 positions matching TRBD1. Germline loops: CDR1 SGHDN, CDR2 FVKESK. Trimming removed 3 bases from V and 4 bases from J; junction bases left unmatched: 5. The CDR3 is 14 amino acids. The DNA of the CDR3 is TGTGCCAGCAGCCACCGAGGGGGCGGCACTGAAGCTTTCTTT. The encoded protein is CASSHRGGGTEAFF.

The rearrangement joins TRBV18 to TRBJ2-4; D might be TRBD1 (5 bases). Trimming left V 2 bases short and J 4 bases short, with 9 bases between. Germline V gene lookup returns CDR1 KGHSH and CDR2 LQKENI. The CDR3 length is 14 residues. The CDR3 bases are TGTGCCAGCTCACCAGGGTCAGGGAAAAACATTCAGTACTTC. Amino acids: CASSPGSGKNIQYF.

This chain joins TRBV7-9 and TRBJ2-1, with 7 bases identical to TRBD1. The CDR3 sequence is 15 residues long. Germline V gene sequence: CDR1 SEHNR, CDR2 FQNEAQ (reference sequence). V was clipped by 0 bases and J by 7 bases; unmatched bases: 6. CDR3 nucleotide sequence: TGTGCCAGCAGCTTAGCCGGGACAGCACGGAATGAGCAGTTCTTC. Amino acids: CASSLAGTARNEQFF.

This rearrangement joins TRBV5-4 to TRBJ2-7, with 13 bases fitting TRBD2. With 4 bases clipped from V and 4 bases from J, the junction kept 8 bases outside the gene matches. The V gene's germline CDR1 is SGHNT and CDR2 YYREEE (reference sequence). The CDR3 is 16 residues long. For the CDR3, the DNA is TGTGCCAGCAGCCTCCCGGGACTAGCGGGACAGTACGAGCAGTACTTC. Its protein product is CASSLPGLAGQYEQYF.

Concerning this clone: This CDR3 is also generated by other DNA sequences in the sample. The J gene is TRBJ1-1, the V gene TRBV5-1; 9 positions match TRBD1. The CDR3 sequence is 14 residues long. The germline V gene has CDR1 SGHRS and CDR2 YFSETQ. Unmatched junction bases numbered 3, after V lost 4 bases and J lost 2 bases. The CDR3 DNA sequence: TGCGCCAGCAGCCAGGACAGGGGTAACACTGAAGCTTTCTTT. Protein product: CASSQDRGNTEAFF.

The chain has TRBV5-4 and TRBJ2-5, with D possibly matching TRBD1 (6 bases). The CDR3 totals 14 residues. CDR1 and CDR2 from the germline V gene are SGHNT and YYREEE (reference sequence). The V end was cut by 1 base, the J end by 4 bases, with 11 bases between. Here the CDR3 reads CASSLLQGRETQYF. CDR3 nucleotide sequence: TGTGCCAGCAGCTTGTTACAGGGACGAGAGACCCAGTACTTC.

With regard to this clone: The same CDR3 also results from other DNA sequences found in this sample. The gene calls are TRBV10-1 and TRBJ2-3; D unresolved. The CDR3 length is 13 residues. Germline CDR1 and CDR2: WNHNN and SYGVQD (reference sequence). V was shortened by 2 bases and J by 2 bases, with 5 bases between the two germline ends. The CDR3: CASSEGVTDTQYF. The CDR3 DNA sequence: TGCGCCAGCAGTGAGGGGGTCACAGATACGCAGTATTTT.

The chain couples TRBV28 to TRBJ1-6; D may be TRBD1 (6 bases). V lost 8 bases and J 5 bases, leaving 13 bases between the germline ends. CDR3 size: 14 residues. Germline lookup yields CDR1 MDHEN and CDR2 SYDVKM. The CDR3, as DNA: TGTGCCAGCGCTCAACAGGGTAATAATTCACCCCTCCACTTT. This encodes CASAQQGNNSPLHF.

About this clone: Other DNA sequences of this sample code for an identical CDR3. The CDR3 is CASSSGLAGGRETQYF. The CDR3 nucleotides are TGTGCCAGCAGCTCTGGACTAGCGGGGGGGCGAGAGACCCAGTACTTC. The chain combines TRBV28 with TRBJ2-5; 15 bases line up with TRBD2. CDR3 size: 16 residues. In germline, CDR1 is MDHEN, CDR2 SYDVKM. V was clipped by 6 bases and J by 4 bases; unmatched bases: 6.

The genes are TRBV30 and TRBJ1-4; 10 positions match TRBD1. The CDR3 totals 17 residues. Trimming cost V 0 bases and J 8 bases; bases outside gene matches: 12. CDR1 and CDR2 from the germline V gene are GTSNPN and SVGIG (reference sequence). The CDR3 sequence is CAWSVQRTGGYLEKLFF. CDR3 sequence (DNA): TGTGCCTGGAGTGTCCAGCGGACAGGGGGGTATCTCGAAAAACTGTTTTTT.

This chain links TRBV6-5 with TRBJ1-2, with D perhaps matching TRBD1 (5 bases). The germline V gene has CDR1 MNHEY and CDR2 SVGAGI. This CDR3 is 15 amino acids long. V shed 2 bases and J shed 6 bases, with 16 bases lying between them. CDR3 loop: CASSYLSGAGNGYTF. The CDR3 DNA reads TGTGCCAGCAGTTACCTGTCCGGGGCAGGGAATGGCTACACCTTC.

This clone was observed a single time. The chain carries TRBV28 and TRBJ1-1, with TRBD1 identical over 9 bases. J was trimmed by 8 bases and V by 5 bases; bases with no gene match: 12. The CDR3 sequence is 15 residues long. Germline values: CDR1 MDHEN, CDR2 SYDVKM. As DNA, the CDR3 is TGTGCCAGCAGTCTAGGGGACAGGGAGGGAACGGAAGCTTTCTTT. Encoded protein: CASSLGDREGTEAFF.

The chain combines TRBV4-3 with TRBJ2-7; the match to TRBD1 covers 8 bases. Germline V gene sequence: CDR1 LGHNA, CDR2 YSLEER. Trimming cost V 5 bases and J 0 bases; bases outside gene matches: 6. The CDR3 contains 15 residues. In DNA, the CDR3 is TGCGCCAGCAGCGTCGACAGGGGATTCTCCTACGAGCAGTACTTC. Encoded protein: CASSVDRGFSYEQYF.

The J gene is TRBJ2-7, the V gene TRBV2; 7 bases are shared with TRBD1. CDR1 and CDR2 (germline): SNHLY, FYNNEI. V shed 4 bases and J 7 bases; nucleotides not matched to a gene: 7. The CDR3 runs to 13 residues. The DNA for the CDR3 is TGTGCCAGCAGTGTAGGCAGGGGGTTTGAGCAGTACTTC. It is translated as CASSVGRGFEQYF.

The V and J genes are TRBV18 and TRBJ2-2; D is perhaps TRBD1 or TRBD2 (5 bases each). Germline-derived CDR1 and CDR2 are KGHSH and LQKENI. The ends were cut back, 5 bases at V and 4 bases at J, with 26 bases in the middle. This CDR3 contains 19 residues. The CDR3 sequence: CASSSRSPGTGSGTGELFF. The DNA of the CDR3 is TGTGCCAGCTCATCGCGTTCCCCGGGGACCGGGTCGGGCACCGGGGAGCTGTTTTTT.

Notes on this clone: Additional DNA sequences in this sample encode the identical CDR3. The chain couples TRBV5-1 to TRBJ2-2; D gene uncertain. This CDR3 has 14 amino acids. CDR1 and CDR2 (germline): SGHRS, YFSETQ. V lost 4 bases to trimming and J lost 1 base, with 8 bases between them. CDR3 bases: TGCGCCAGCAGCCTTACACTGAACACCGGGGAGCTGTTTTTT. This translates into CASSLTLNTGELFF. Full variable domain (outside the CDR3, taken from reference TRBV5-1 and TRBJ2-2): KAGVTQTPRYLIKTRGQQVTLSCSPISGHRSVSWYQQTPGQGLQFLFEYFSETQRNKGNFPGRFSGRQFSNSRSEMNVSTLELGDSALYLCASSLTLNTGELFFGEGSRLTVL.

The genes are TRBV29-1 and TRBJ1-1; D unclear. Germline V gene sequence: CDR1 SQVTM, CDR2 ANQGSEA. This CDR3 has 11 residues. V lost 2 bases and J lost 5, with 6 bases in between. The CDR3 sequence: CSVELVTEAFF. CDR3 DNA: TGCAGCGTTGAATTGGTTACTGAAGCTTTCTTT.

This clone showed up just once. The chain couples TRBV7-2 to TRBJ2-1, with 10 bases identical to TRBD1. The CDR3 loop spans 15 amino acids. Germline V gene sequence: CDR1 SGHTA, CDR2 FQGNSA. V dropped 7 bases and J dropped 10; count of bases not matched to a gene: 13. The CDR3 nucleotides read TGTGCCAGCAAGCCGGGACAGGGGCCCACCGTGGAGCAGTTCTTC. This codes for CASKPGQGPTVEQFF.

This clone appeared once. This chain joins TRBV7-2 and TRBJ2-3, with TRBD2 matching over 8 bases. Losses at the gene ends were 5 bases for V and 6 bases for J; bases not matched to a gene: 4. Germline lookup yields CDR1 SGHTA and CDR2 FQGNSA. CDR3 size: 13 residues. DNA of the CDR3: TGTGCCAGCAGCCGGGGGGGTGGTGATACGCAGTATTTT. It translates to CASSRGGGDTQYF.

On this clone: Additional DNA sequences in this sample encode the identical CDR3. This chain uses TRBV2 with TRBJ1-2; TRBD1 matches 7 bases. Germline trimming cut 5 bases from V and 0 bases from J; bases unmatched to any gene: 3. There are 14 residues in the CDR3. Germline V gene sequence: CDR1 SNHLY, CDR2 FYNNEI. The CDR3 here is CASSRDSTNYGYTF. For the CDR3, the DNA is TGTGCCAGCAGTCGGGACAGTACTAACTATGGCTACACCTTC.

V and J are TRBV9 and TRBJ2-3; D is possibly TRBD2 (6 bases). The CDR3 consists of 15 residues. Germline CDR1 SGDLS, CDR2 YYNGEE. The V end was cut by 3 bases, the J end by 6 bases, with 17 bases between. CDR3 nucleotide sequence: TGTGCCAGCAGCGAGGACTACCGGACGGGGGATACGCAGTATTTT. Residues: CASSEDYRTGDTQYF.

The rearrangement uses TRBV5-8 and TRBJ1-3; D remains unclear. The CDR3 runs 15 residues. V shed 0 bases and J shed 2 bases, with 9 bases lying between them. In germline, CDR1 is SGHTS, CDR2 YDEGEE. This CDR3 reads CASSLGRGPGNTIYF. CDR3 DNA sequence: TGTGCCAGCAGCTTGGGTCGGGGTCCTGGAAACACCATATATTTT.

In this sample, this clone turned up once. The chain couples TRBV11-2 to TRBJ2-2; D is perhaps TRBD1 (6 bases). The CDR3 loop spans 15 amino acids. Deletions cut 8 bases from V and 0 bases from J, with 13 bases between. From germline, CDR1 is SGHAT and CDR2 FQNNGV. CDR3 in DNA: TGTGCCAGCCCCCCCAGGGGCGCGAACACCGGGGAGCTGTTTTTT. As protein: CASPPRGANTGELFF.

This clone turned up a few times. The J gene is TRBJ1-2, the V gene TRBV10-1, with no clear D. The germline CDR1 and CDR2 sequences are WNHNN and SYGVQD (reference sequence). Trimming removed 3 bases from V and 0 bases from J, with 5 bases in between. The CDR3 has 13 amino acids. This CDR3 is CASSEDANYGYTF. The CDR3 DNA sequence: TGCGCCAGCAGTGAAGACGCTAACTATGGCTACACCTTC.

This rearrangement joins TRBV2 to TRBJ2-2; D gene uncertain. Germline assignment: CDR1 SNHLY and CDR2 FYNNEI. This CDR3 has 13 amino acids. The V and J ends lost 6 bases and 6 bases respectively, with 11 bases between them. CDR3 residues: CASRALVSGELFF. CDR3 nucleotide sequence: TGTGCCAGCAGGGCCCTGGTATCCGGGGAGCTGTTTTTT.